The entry below describes one T cell receptor beta chain. The repertoire was sequenced with immunoSEQ multiplex PCR; TCRdb's copy has only in-frame clones and lacks some. The sample lists some 300,000 clones, around nine tenths occurring once. The sample comes from a study of blood T cell repertoires in COVID-19. Turning to the study itself: T cells, B-cell-depleted T cells, or PBMCs provided the cDNA or gDNA that served as material.

Ages ranged from roughly 18 to 100 years, with residence in fewer than 25 US areas. This CDR3 spans 15 amino acids. Trimming removed 4 bases from V and 3 bases from J, with 12 bases in between. Looked up from germline, CDR1 is LNHNV and CDR2 is YYDKDF (reference sequence). The receptor comes from a woman between 45 and 60 years old who had been exposed to COVID-19. Sequenced: PBMCs or T cells enriched from blood (not recorded which). The chain recombines TRBV15 with TRBJ1-4; D is perhaps TRBD1 (5 bases). CDR3 nucleotides: TGTGCCACCAGCATAAACCGGGGGTCTAATGAAAAACTGTTTTTT. Protein: CATSINRGSNEKLFF.